This TCR beta chain is drawn from a study of beta chain features in type 1 diabetes. Study-level findings and limits: In cDNA sequencing, cells with high TCR expression could be over-represented. Significant though moderate, a shortening of TCRB CDR3s appeared in all four CD4+ subsets of Type 1 diabetes patients.

A sort by CD45RO/CCR7/CD25/CD127/CD95/CD27 yielded CD4+ naive, central memory, regulatory and stem cell-like memory cells. The CDR3 is 13 amino acids. Germline values: CDR1 SQVTM, CDR2 ANQGSEA. Trimming took off 4 bases at V and 4 bases at J, with 11 bases between the two ends. The sample holds a few counts of this clone. Its target is unknown. All of the isolated RNA was reverse transcribed, so expressed TCRB transcripts were sequenced. Naive, central memory and regulatory T cell samples produced a mean of around 4 million reads. The data were produced by immunoSEQ multiplex PCR, yet TCRdb's version contains in-frame clones alone and is incomplete. The data contain about 640,000 clones, roughly 12% of them singletons.

The rearrangement links TRBV29-1 to TRBJ2-1; D possibly corresponds to TRBD1 (5 bases). This TCR derives from a man aged 25 to 45 with type 1 diabetes. The sequenced material came from naive CD4+ T cells from blood. This CDR3 is CSVVPTAYNEQFF. CDR3 nucleotide sequence: TGCAGCGTTGTTCCGACAGCATACAATGAGCAGTTCTTC.